This TCR beta chain was profiled in a study of blood T cell repertoires in COVID-19. Data came from immunoSEQ multiplex PCR; TCRdb stores just in-frame clones and leaves some out. The table shows about 87,000 clones, with roughly 84% occurring only once. Germline trimming cut 6 bases from V and 5 bases from J; bases unmatched to any gene: 8. The CDR3 runs 15 residues. In germline, CDR1 is SNHLY, CDR2 FYNNEI. The gene calls are TRBV2 and TRBJ2-1, with 9 positions matching TRBD1. The sequencing sample was made of peripheral blood. This receptor was taken from a woman older than 75 with acute or convalescent COVID-19. CDR3 bases: TGTGCCAGCAGGGATGCCGGGACAGGGAACAATGAGCAGTTCTTC. It codes for CASRDAGTGNNEQFF.